Listed below are T cell receptor beta chains from one sample, sequenced in a study of regulatory T cells in long-lasting Graves disease. One entry per CDR3 protein, called by TCRdb with MiXCR from the multiplex PCR reads. The sample includes about 210,000 distinct CDR3 sequences, approximately 18% of them seen just once. These sequences were also reported in another study, on T cells in Graves' hyperthyroidism and ophthalmopathy.

Specimen: peripheral blood mononuclear cells (PBMCs), collected at new diagnosis, from a patient treated with antithyroid drugs. The receptor source for this set is a woman between 25 and 40 years old with Graves disease. Both conserved end residues are part of each CDR3. Each record gives: clone size, J gene, V gene, D gene, CDR3 DNA, CDR3 protein. D genes are given only for firm matches. Size is stated for part of the rows, as once, few or many counts, or as a class when the clone is expanded.

abundance: once
j_gene: TRBJ2-7
v_gene: TRBV28
d_gene: TRBD2
CDR3nt: TGTGCCAGCAGTCGTCGGGAGGTCCCCTACGAGCAGTACTTC
CDR3aa: CASSRREVPYEQYF

abundance: many
j_gene: TRBJ2-5
v_gene: TRBV6-1
d_gene: TRBD2
CDR3nt: TGTGCCAGCAGTGTAGATAGCGGGAGAGTAAGTGGGACCCAGTACTTC
CDR3aa: CASSVDSGRVSGTQYF

abundance: many
j_gene: TRBJ2-2
v_gene: TRBV2
d_gene: -
CDR3nt: TGTGCCAGCACCGTCCAAGGGGATCCGAACACCGGGGAGCTGTTTTTT
CDR3aa: CASTVQGDPNTGELFF

abundance: many
j_gene: TRBJ1-2
v_gene: TRBV19
d_gene: TRBD1
CDR3nt: TGTGCCAGTAGTGATAGGGCAGGGGGCCATGGCTACACCTTC
CDR3aa: CASSDRAGGHGYTF

abundance: -
j_gene: TRBJ1-5
v_gene: TRBV6-2/TRBV6-3
d_gene: -
CDR3nt: TGTGCCACCTCGCCCAGGGATAGCAATCAGCCCCAGCATTTT
CDR3aa: CATSPRDSNQPQHF

abundance: many
j_gene: TRBJ2-7
v_gene: TRBV7-9
d_gene: -
CDR3nt: TGTGCCAGCAGCTTCTTCTCCTACGAGCAGTACTTC
CDR3aa: CASSFFSYEQYF

abundance: few
j_gene: TRBJ2-4
v_gene: TRBV6-1
d_gene: -
CDR3nt: TGTGCCAGCAGTGTCACAGGCTTAGCCAAAAACATTCAGTACTTC
CDR3aa: CASSVTGLAKNIQYF

abundance: -
j_gene: TRBJ1-2
v_gene: TRBV28
d_gene: TRBD1
CDR3nt: TGTGCCGGCACCTCACCGGGACAGATAAACTATGGCTACACCTTC
CDR3aa: CAGTSPGQINYGYTF

abundance: -
j_gene: TRBJ1-4
v_gene: TRBV9
d_gene: TRBD1
CDR3nt: TGTGCCAGCAGCGTAGAACTGAGGGGCAGGGGGGATGAAAAACTGTTTTTT
CDR3aa: CASSVELRGRGDEKLFF

abundance: many
j_gene: TRBJ2-1
v_gene: TRBV28
d_gene: -
CDR3nt: TGTGCCAGCAGTTTTTGGGGGGACCTCTACAATGAGCAGTTCTTC
CDR3aa: CASSFWGDLYNEQFF

abundance: many
j_gene: TRBJ2-7
v_gene: TRBV7-3
d_gene: -
CDR3nt: TGTGCCAGCAGCTTAGGTCCGGCCTCCTACGAGCAGTACTTC
CDR3aa: CASSLGPASYEQYF

abundance: few
j_gene: TRBJ2-2
v_gene: TRBV9
d_gene: TRBD2
CDR3nt: TGTGCCAGCAGCGTAGCTGCGGCTAGCGGGAGTCGCACCGGGGAGCTGTTTTTT
CDR3aa: CASSVAAASGSRTGELFF

abundance: -
j_gene: TRBJ2-4
v_gene: TRBV18
d_gene: -
CDR3nt: TGTGCCAGCTCACCACCGGCAGGGTTGGCCAAAAACATTCAGTACTTC
CDR3aa: CASSPPAGLAKNIQYF

abundance: many
j_gene: TRBJ1-5
v_gene: TRBV20-1
d_gene: TRBD1
CDR3nt: TGCAGTGCCAGAGACAGGGGAGGCAATCAGCCCCAGCATTTT
CDR3aa: CSARDRGGNQPQHF

abundance: many
j_gene: TRBJ1-2
v_gene: TRBV6-2/TRBV6-3
d_gene: -
CDR3nt: TGTGCCAGCAGTTATACTCGGGACGGAGTCTACTATGGCTACACCTTC
CDR3aa: CASSYTRDGVYYGYTF

abundance: many
j_gene: TRBJ1-1
v_gene: TRBV20-1
d_gene: -
CDR3nt: TGCAGTGCTAGAGAGGGGGGGAACACTGAAGCTTTCTTT
CDR3aa: CSAREGGNTEAFF

abundance: few
j_gene: TRBJ2-1
v_gene: TRBV5-4
d_gene: TRBD2
CDR3nt: TGTGCCAGCAGCTTTACTAGCGGGAGATACAATGAGCAGTTCTTC
CDR3aa: CASSFTSGRYNEQFF

abundance: many
j_gene: TRBJ2-7
v_gene: TRBV3-1
d_gene: -
CDR3nt: TGTGCCAGCAGCCGGGCCCCCGGCGGCGAGCAGTACTTC
CDR3aa: CASSRAPGGEQYF

abundance: many
j_gene: TRBJ2-7
v_gene: TRBV7-9
d_gene: TRBD2
CDR3nt: TGTGCCAGCAGCTTAGGAGTCCTAGCGGGAGGGCACGGGACCTACGAGCAGTACTTC
CDR3aa: CASSLGVLAGGHGTYEQYF

abundance: many
j_gene: TRBJ1-1
v_gene: TRBV30
d_gene: -
CDR3nt: TGTGCCTGGAGTGTAGGGATCATGAACACTGAAGCTTTCTTT
CDR3aa: CAWSVGIMNTEAFF

abundance: many
j_gene: TRBJ2-7
v_gene: TRBV10-3
d_gene: -
CDR3nt: TGTGCCATCAGTGACTTGGGCGAGCAGTACTTC
CDR3aa: CAISDLGEQYF

abundance: many
j_gene: TRBJ2-3
v_gene: TRBV3-1
d_gene: -
CDR3nt: TGTGCCAGCAGCCAACGAGCGGGCCCGAGCTTAGATACGCAGTATTTT
CDR3aa: CASSQRAGPSLDTQYF

abundance: -
j_gene: TRBJ2-1
v_gene: TRBV24-1
d_gene: -
CDR3nt: TGTGCCACCAGTGATCAACCCCTTGGTTCCAATGAGCAGTTCTTC
CDR3aa: CATSDQPLGSNEQFF

abundance: -
j_gene: TRBJ1-1
v_gene: TRBV5-1
d_gene: TRBD1
CDR3nt: TGCGCCAGCAGCTTGGACGGACAGGCGGGAACTGAAGCTTTCTTT
CDR3aa: CASSLDGQAGTEAFF

abundance: -
j_gene: TRBJ2-7
v_gene: TRBV15
d_gene: TRBD2
CDR3nt: TGTGCCACCAGCAGAGCTAGCGGGAGCCCCCCTTACGAGCAGTACTTC
CDR3aa: CATSRASGSPPYEQYF

abundance: many
j_gene: TRBJ1-2
v_gene: TRBV20-1
d_gene: -
CDR3nt: TGCAGTGCTAGACAGCTTGGGGACTATGGCTACACCTTC
CDR3aa: CSARQLGDYGYTF

abundance: many
j_gene: TRBJ1-1
v_gene: TRBV19
d_gene: -
CDR3nt: TGTGCCAGTAGTATCCTGGGAGTGAACACTGAAGCTTTCTTT
CDR3aa: CASSILGVNTEAFF

abundance: many
j_gene: TRBJ1-2
v_gene: TRBV5-1
d_gene: -
CDR3nt: TGCGCCAGCAGCTTGGCCTCGGCTGCGGGGGATGGCTACACCTTC
CDR3aa: CASSLASAAGDGYTF

abundance: few
j_gene: TRBJ1-2
v_gene: TRBV7-9
d_gene: TRBD1
CDR3nt: TGTGCCAGCAGCTTAGGCGCGACAGGGGGGTCTGGTGGCTACACCTTC
CDR3aa: CASSLGATGGSGGYTF

abundance: many
j_gene: TRBJ1-2
v_gene: TRBV28
d_gene: -
CDR3nt: TGTGCCAGCAGGGCCGTCCTTCGGAATGGCTACACCTTC
CDR3aa: CASRAVLRNGYTF

abundance: many
j_gene: TRBJ1-4
v_gene: TRBV6-5
d_gene: -
CDR3nt: TGTGCCAGCAGTTACTCGACAGGAGAACCAACTAATGAAAAACTGTTTTTT
CDR3aa: CASSYSTGEPTNEKLFF

abundance: many
j_gene: TRBJ2-7
v_gene: TRBV2
d_gene: -
CDR3nt: TGTGCCAGCAGTCGTATCTCCTACGAGCAGTACTTC
CDR3aa: CASSRISYEQYF

abundance: many
j_gene: TRBJ1-2
v_gene: TRBV6-1
d_gene: -
CDR3nt: TGTGCCAGCAGTGAATCCCCAACAGGACGTGAGGGCTACACCTTC
CDR3aa: CASSESPTGREGYTF

abundance: few
j_gene: TRBJ2-7
v_gene: TRBV6-1
d_gene: -
CDR3nt: TGTGCCAGCAGTGGAGGGGCCCTGGTCCCAGAGCAGTACTTC
CDR3aa: CASSGGALVPEQYF

abundance: -
j_gene: TRBJ1-3
v_gene: TRBV20-1
d_gene: TRBD1
CDR3nt: TGCAGTGCTAGAGAGGGAGGGACAGGTGGAAACACCATATATTTT
CDR3aa: CSAREGGTGGNTIYF

abundance: many
j_gene: TRBJ1-4
v_gene: TRBV28
d_gene: -
CDR3nt: TGTGCCAGCAGTTTATCCGGGGTGGGTGAAAAACTGTTTTTT
CDR3aa: CASSLSGVGEKLFF

abundance: many
j_gene: TRBJ1-2
v_gene: TRBV19
d_gene: TRBD1
CDR3nt: TGTGCCAGTAGTATCCGGGACAGCTTAAACTATGGCTACACCTTC
CDR3aa: CASSIRDSLNYGYTF

abundance: many
j_gene: TRBJ2-1
v_gene: TRBV7-2
d_gene: -
CDR3nt: TGTGCCAGCAGCTTAGAGTCATCATCTAACAATGAGCAGTTCTTC
CDR3aa: CASSLESSSNNEQFF

abundance: many
j_gene: TRBJ1-1
v_gene: TRBV28
d_gene: -
CDR3nt: TGTGCCAGCACCCTCAAGTGGGGTGGTAACACTGAAGCTTTCTTT
CDR3aa: CASTLKWGGNTEAFF

abundance: many
j_gene: TRBJ1-4
v_gene: TRBV6-5
d_gene: TRBD1
CDR3nt: TGTGCCAGCAGTTACGCAGGGGGTGAAAAACTGTTTTTT
CDR3aa: CASSYAGGEKLFF

abundance: few
j_gene: TRBJ1-1
v_gene: TRBV19
d_gene: -
CDR3nt: TGTGCCAGTATTCGGGACACTGAAGCTTTCTTT
CDR3aa: CASIRDTEAFF

abundance: many
j_gene: TRBJ2-3
v_gene: TRBV28
d_gene: TRBD2
CDR3nt: TGTGCCAGCAGTTCGGGACTAAAGACGCAGTATTTT
CDR3aa: CASSSGLKTQYF

abundance: -
j_gene: TRBJ2-2
v_gene: TRBV10-3
d_gene: TRBD2
CDR3nt: TGTGCCATCAGTGGGGGGGGGACTAGCGCAACCGGGGAGCTGTTTTTT
CDR3aa: CAISGGGTSATGELFF

abundance: many
j_gene: TRBJ2-1
v_gene: TRBV12-5
d_gene: -
CDR3nt: TGTGCTAGTGTCCCGACAGGCTCCTACAATGAGCAGTTCTTC
CDR3aa: CASVPTGSYNEQFF

abundance: -
j_gene: TRBJ2-7
v_gene: TRBV19
d_gene: -
CDR3nt: TGTGCCAGTAGTATAGGCGGGAAGGGACTCTACGAGCAGTACTTC
CDR3aa: CASSIGGKGLYEQYF

abundance: many
j_gene: TRBJ2-5
v_gene: TRBV20-1
d_gene: TRBD2
CDR3nt: TGCAGTGCTAGAGGGGGGACTAGCGGACAAGAGACCCAGTACTTC
CDR3aa: CSARGGTSGQETQYF

abundance: many
j_gene: TRBJ1-5
v_gene: TRBV6-1
d_gene: TRBD1
CDR3nt: TGTGCCAGCACCCGAGAGGTGGGACAGGGGGCCGGGAATCAGCCCCAGCATTTT
CDR3aa: CASTREVGQGAGNQPQHF

abundance: many
j_gene: TRBJ1-2
v_gene: TRBV3-1
d_gene: -
CDR3nt: TGTGCCGGCAGCCCGACAGCTAACTATGGCTACACCTTC
CDR3aa: CAGSPTANYGYTF

abundance: once
j_gene: TRBJ1-2
v_gene: TRBV6-2/TRBV6-3
d_gene: -
CDR3nt: TGTGCCAGCAGAGAAGCAGCCGCGAACTATGGCTACACCTTC
CDR3aa: CASREAAANYGYTF

abundance: many
j_gene: TRBJ2-3
v_gene: TRBV5-1
d_gene: TRBD1
CDR3nt: TGCGCCAGCAGCTATTATGGACAGGGGGCTACAGATACGCAGTATTTT
CDR3aa: CASSYYGQGATDTQYF

abundance: many
j_gene: TRBJ1-2
v_gene: TRBV5-1
d_gene: TRBD1
CDR3nt: TGCGCCAGCAGCTCGGGACAGGCCGTCGACGGCTACACCTTC
CDR3aa: CASSSGQAVDGYTF

abundance: many
j_gene: TRBJ2-3
v_gene: TRBV13
d_gene: -
CDR3nt: TGTGCCAGCAGCTTAGACGGGGTTACAGATACGCAGTATTTT
CDR3aa: CASSLDGVTDTQYF

abundance: many
j_gene: TRBJ2-7
v_gene: TRBV7-8
d_gene: -
CDR3nt: TGTGCCAGCAGCTTACTTCAGGGGCTCGACGAGCAGTACTTC
CDR3aa: CASSLLQGLDEQYF

abundance: many
j_gene: TRBJ2-1
v_gene: TRBV12-3/TRBV12-4
d_gene: TRBD2
CDR3nt: TGTGCCAGCAGCCCCGGGACTACTTCCTACAATGAGCAGTTCTTC
CDR3aa: CASSPGTTSYNEQFF

abundance: many
j_gene: TRBJ2-1
v_gene: TRBV18
d_gene: TRBD2
CDR3nt: TGTGCCAGCTCACGACCGGGACTAGCGGGAGGCGCCTACAATGAGCAGTTCTTC
CDR3aa: CASSRPGLAGGAYNEQFF

abundance: many
j_gene: TRBJ1-6
v_gene: TRBV7-9
d_gene: -
CDR3nt: TGTGCCAGCAGCTTATTTGGGAAATCACCCCTCCACTTT
CDR3aa: CASSLFGKSPLHF

abundance: many
j_gene: TRBJ1-1
v_gene: TRBV25-1
d_gene: TRBD1
CDR3nt: TGTGCCAGCAGTGAAGCCACAGGGGGCGCAACTGAAGCTTTCTTT
CDR3aa: CASSEATGGATEAFF